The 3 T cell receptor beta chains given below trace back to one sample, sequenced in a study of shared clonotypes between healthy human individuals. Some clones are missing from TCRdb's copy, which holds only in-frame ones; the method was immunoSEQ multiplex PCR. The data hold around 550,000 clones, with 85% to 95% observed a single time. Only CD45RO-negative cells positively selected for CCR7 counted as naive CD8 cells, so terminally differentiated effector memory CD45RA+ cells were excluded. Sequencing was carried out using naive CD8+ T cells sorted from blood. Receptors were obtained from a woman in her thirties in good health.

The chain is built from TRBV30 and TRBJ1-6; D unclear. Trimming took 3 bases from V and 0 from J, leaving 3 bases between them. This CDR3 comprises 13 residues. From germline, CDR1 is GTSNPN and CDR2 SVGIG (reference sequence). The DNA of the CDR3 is TGTGCCTGGAGGAGCTCCTATAATTCACCCCTCCACTTT. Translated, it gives CAWRSSYNSPLHF.

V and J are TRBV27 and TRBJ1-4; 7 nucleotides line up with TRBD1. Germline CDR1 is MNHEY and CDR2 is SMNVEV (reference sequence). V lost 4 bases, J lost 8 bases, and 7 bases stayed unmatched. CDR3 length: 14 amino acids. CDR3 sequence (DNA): TGTGCCAGCAGTTCCCGGACAGGTCCCGAAAAACTGTTTTTT. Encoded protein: CASSSRTGPEKLFF.

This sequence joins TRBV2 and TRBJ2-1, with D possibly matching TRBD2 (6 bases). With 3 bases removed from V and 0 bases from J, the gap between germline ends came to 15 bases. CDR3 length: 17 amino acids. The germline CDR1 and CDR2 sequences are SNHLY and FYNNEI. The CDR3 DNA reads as TGTGCCAGCAGTGACTTCGCTAGCGCTAGCTCCTACAATGAGCAGTTCTTC. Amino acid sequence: CASSDFASASSYNEQFF.